The 7 T cell receptor beta chains in this list originate from one sample, sequenced in a study of regulatory T cells in long-lasting Graves disease. Sequencing libraries for TCR beta were prepared with iRepertoire HTBI primers and Arm-PCR of CDR3 regions. MiXCR, run by TCRdb on the multiplex PCR reads, gives a single entry per CDR3 protein. The sample comprises about 220,000 distinct CDR3 sequences, roughly 19% of which are singletons, and 10% to 15% rests with the top ten. The time point: newly diagnosed GD, antithyroid drugs for less than 3 months. Extracted RNA from PBMCs served as the source of the TCR library. This sample also belongs to another study, concerning T cells in Graves' hyperthyroidism and ophthalmopathy.

Sequenced material: peripheral blood mononuclear cells (PBMCs), taken at new diagnosis, from a patient treated with antithyroid drugs. These receptors were obtained from a woman in her twenties or thirties with Graves disease.

This clonotype was observed at least ten times. The rearrangement joins TRBV19 to TRBJ2-1; 13 positions match TRBD2. Looked up from germline, CDR1 is LNHDA and CDR2 is SQIVND (reference sequence). CDR3 length equals 17 residues. The trim removed 9 bases at V and 4 bases at J, leaving 12 bases unmatched. CDR3 sequence reads: CASASTSGGPQYNEQFF. The CDR3 bases are TGTGCCAGCGCCTCGACTAGCGGGGGGCCCCAGTACAATGAGCAGTTCTTC.

This clonotype was recorded at least ten times. The chain carries TRBV14 and TRBJ2-3; D is perhaps TRBD2 (6 bases). The germline V and J ends were trimmed by 6 bases and 2 bases, with 12 bases remaining between them. Germline loops: CDR1 SGHDN, CDR2 FVKESK. This CDR3 comprises 14 residues. The CDR3: CASSQWTTTDTQYF. The CDR3 DNA reads as TGTGCCAGCAGTCAGTGGACTACCACAGATACGCAGTATTTT.

The chain combines TRBV12-3 or TRBV12-4 with TRBJ2-2; 7 positions match TRBD1. This CDR3 region has 15 residues. Germline trimming cut 6 bases from V and 4 bases from J; bases unmatched to any gene: 8. CDR3 coding DNA: TGTGCCAGCAGACAGGGGACAGTTGCCACCGGGGAGCTGTTTTTT. Amino acid sequence: CASRQGTVATGELFF.

This clonotype was recorded many times. J is TRBJ1-2 and V is TRBV20-1, with 7 bases lining up with TRBD1. Germline V gene data show CDR1 as DFQATT and CDR2 as SNEGSKA (reference sequence). V lost 5 bases to trimming and J lost 3 bases; unmatched junction nucleotides: 3. The CDR3 is 12 amino acids. CDR3 nucleotides: TGCAGTGCTCCCACAGGGGACTATGGCTACACCTTC. This encodes CSAPTGDYGYTF.

This clonotype was observed a few times. The chain has TRBV29-1 and TRBJ1-3, with a tentative D call TRBD1 (6 bases). Germline loops: CDR1 SQVTM, CDR2 ANQGSEA. V lost 3 bases, J lost 2 bases, and 11 bases lay in between. This CDR3 is built from 14 residues. The DNA of the CDR3 is TGCAGCGTTGATTACAGGGCCACTGGAAACACCATATATTTT. Translated, it gives CSVDYRATGNTIYF. The full variable domain, in which reference TRBV29-1 and TRBJ1-3 provide the parts outside the CDR3, is SAVISQKPSRDICQRGTSLTIQCQVDSQVTMMFWYRQQPGQSLTLIATANQGSEATYESGFVIDKFPISRPNLTFSTLTVSNMSPEDSSIYLCSVDYRATGNTIYFGEGSWLTVV.

The table lists this clonotype with many counts. The V and J genes are TRBV5-6 and TRBJ1-4; unclear D gene. The CDR3 extends over 15 amino acids. Trimming removed 0 bases from V and 5 bases from J, with 11 bases in between. The germline V gene encodes CDR1 SGHDT and CDR2 YYEEEE. CDR3 bases: TGTGCCAGCAGCTTGGCTGTGTTGGGGAATGAAAAACTGTTTTTT. Amino acid sequence: CASSLAVLGNEKLFF.

This clonotype was found a few times. The V call is TRBV10-3, the J call TRBJ1-2, with D uncertain. Between the trimmed V and J ends, which lost 0 bases and 6 bases, there was a span of 5 bases. The CDR3 totals 12 residues. From germline, CDR1 is ENHRY and CDR2 SYGVKD. DNA of the CDR3: TGTGCCATCAGTGAGTCTCAGGATGGCTACACCTTC. Its translation: CAISESQDGYTF.